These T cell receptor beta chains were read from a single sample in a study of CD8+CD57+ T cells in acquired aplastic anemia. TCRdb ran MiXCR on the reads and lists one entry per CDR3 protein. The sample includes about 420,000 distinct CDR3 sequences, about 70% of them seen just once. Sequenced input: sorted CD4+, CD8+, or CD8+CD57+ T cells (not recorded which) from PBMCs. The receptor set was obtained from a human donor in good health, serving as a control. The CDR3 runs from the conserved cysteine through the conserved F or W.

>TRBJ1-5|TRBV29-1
CSVESGGTGGNQPQHF
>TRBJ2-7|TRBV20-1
CRAGSGQGNEQYF
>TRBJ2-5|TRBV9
CASSAMTSGGAETQYF
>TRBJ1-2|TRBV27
CASSFEGTHGYTF
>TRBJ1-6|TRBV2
CASRFDRGINSPLHF
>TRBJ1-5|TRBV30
CAWSVQAGQPQHF
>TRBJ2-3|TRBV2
CASSVWDSTGTDTQYF
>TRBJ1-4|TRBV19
CASSISGDEKLFF
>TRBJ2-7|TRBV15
CATSRDLNYEQYF
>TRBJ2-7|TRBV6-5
CASSSSGTAKFYEQYF
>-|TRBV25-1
CATQHHSYEQFF
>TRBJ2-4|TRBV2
CASSLNYLAKNIQYF
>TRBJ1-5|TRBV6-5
CASTYYSNQPQHF
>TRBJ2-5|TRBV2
CASRELGTQYF
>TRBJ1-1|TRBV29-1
CSIAAGRKRDAFF
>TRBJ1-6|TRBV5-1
CASGCAPRGNSPLHF
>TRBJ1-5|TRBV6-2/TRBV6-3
CASKIARTDSNQPQHF
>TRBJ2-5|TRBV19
CASSPKQGRETQYF
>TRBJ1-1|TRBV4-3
CASSHDTGTLGAFF
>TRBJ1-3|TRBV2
CASSEGNTIYF
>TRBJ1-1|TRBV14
CASSHRTGNTEAFF
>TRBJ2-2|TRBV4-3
CASSRDPGNGELFF
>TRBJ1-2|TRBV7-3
CASSSGLNTEVYFYTF
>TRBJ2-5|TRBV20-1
CSAEIGGWLSETQYF
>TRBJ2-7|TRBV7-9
CASSLAAHEQYF
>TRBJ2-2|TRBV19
CASSIRLLPANTGELSW
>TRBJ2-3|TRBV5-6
CASSLPHGDGTDTQYF
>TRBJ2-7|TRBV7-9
CASSEVGQTSEQYF
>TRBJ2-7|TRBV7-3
CATNPTGTGAYEQYF
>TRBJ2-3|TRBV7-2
CASLRTGRADTQYF
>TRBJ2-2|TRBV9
CASSRWTGLAGELFF
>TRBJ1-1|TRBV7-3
CASRVQGATEAFF
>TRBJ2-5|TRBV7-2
CASSSGPGDIETQYF
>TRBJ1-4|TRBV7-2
CASSFYTNEKLFF
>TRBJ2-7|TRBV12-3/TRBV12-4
CASRLGASSYEQYF
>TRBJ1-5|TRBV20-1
CSARGTAQGEHF
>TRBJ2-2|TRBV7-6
CASSLGISTNTGELVF
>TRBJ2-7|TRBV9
CASSLGQGADSGEQYF
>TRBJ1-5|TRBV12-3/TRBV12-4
CASREQGGNQPQHF
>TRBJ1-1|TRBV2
CTSRETTETEAFF
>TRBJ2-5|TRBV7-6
CASSFQPPASSTSYF
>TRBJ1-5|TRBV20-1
CSAGDRGTNQPQHF